Below, one TCR beta chain is given with its context. There is no known antigen for this receptor. No clone much larger than this one lies a single base away; base qualities are absent. The data were obtained in a study of blood T cell repertoires in COVID-19 (dated by TCRdb to 2018 to 2020). Some background on the complete study: Samples from collaborators originated in the United States, Italy and Spain and spanned both the acute and convalescent phases of COVID-19. The prospective study material was composed of cDNA or gDNA derived from T cells, B-cell-depleted T cells, or PBMCs. The sample metadata nearly always contained a de-identified subject ID, COVID-19 status, age in years and sex. The samples were drawn from the first 160 participants of the ongoing ImmuneRACE study and from 950 to 1,500 subjects provided by 6 global collaborators. HLA class I and class II types, where available, came from metadata supplied by the sample provider rather than from assay-based typing. The repertoires were released in a freely available public database meant as a resource for research on the immune response to SARS-CoV-2. The dataset comprised deeply sampled blood TCRbeta repertoires from subjects exposed to, actively infected with, or recovered from COVID-19. The study at large found these results: The quantity of clinical and demographic metadata differed by source and by participant and was supplied without curation.

A second Seattle source provided samples from volunteer blood donors who had recovered from COVID-19. Collaborating institutions collected whole blood in K2EDTA tubes following their own protocols. For TCRbeta analysis, collaborators shipped samples as frozen whole blood, isolated PBMCs, or DNA extracted from either of those sample types. CDR1 and CDR2 are drawn from the germline V gene: MRHNA, SNTAGT. Germline trimming amounts to 4 bases on V and 7 bases on J, with 9 as the count of junction bases outside the gene matches. The CDR3 runs 14 amino acids, cysteine and phenylalanine included. Of all the DNA, just the CDR3 is kept, 42 bases in frame from base 1. The immunoSEQ Assay, a bias-controlled multiplex PCR, was used to amplify TCRbeta CDR3 regions from genomic DNA. The authors processed their data as follows. The number of nucleated cells in each sample was estimated by amplification of reference gene primers within the assay. To quantify the absolute abundance of each unique TCRbeta CDR3 rearrangement, sequence reads were collapsed and filtered. For each sample, productive Simpson clonality was calculated by taking the square root of Simpson's diversity index across productive rearrangements. TCRdb provides this immuneACCESS table in a form limited to in-frame rearrangements. Some clones are lacking; in checked studies, under half of them reflect an unresolved V gene, and why the rest are absent is not known. V and J calls and clone size come straight from that table; D and trimming were deduced from the DNA. Here the sample has roughly 240,000 clones; around 80% occur a single time. The top ten clonotypes cover about 2.1% of the sample.

Input material: peripheral blood. The chain was built from TRBV6-4 and TRBJ1-2; 7 central nucleotides agree with TRBD1. The receptor's source is a middle-aged man who had recovered from COVID-19. The encoded CDR3 is CASSASRQGSGYTF. The sequence in DNA is TGTGCCAGCAGTGCCTCACGACAGGGCTCTGGCTACACCTTC.